This T cell receptor (beta chain) was observed in a study of cytomegalovirus exposure and HLA in healthy donors. Study summary: Assignment to the Caucasian-associated ancestry cluster applied to around four fifths of the approximately 360 genotyped donors. Whole-study results and caveats: A previous analysis found most TCR beta V segments productive roughly 90% or roughly 30% of the time.

V dropped 1 base and J dropped 0 bases, with 9 bases sitting between them. The CDR3 sequence is 15 residues long. The germline V gene has CDR1 LNHDA and CDR2 SQIVND (reference sequence). Primers included in the PCR were 60 Vbeta and 13 Jbeta primers. The data were produced by immunoSEQ multiplex PCR, yet TCRdb's version contains in-frame clones alone and is incomplete. The table records 85,000 to 120,000 clones, approximately 82% of them present only once. This clone was observed a few times. Its target is unknown. The TCR originated in a man in his forties in good health and CMV-seronegative. Sequencing was carried out using PBMCs. The chain recombines TRBV19 with TRBJ1-2; D unresolved. Written as DNA, the CDR3 is TGTGCCAGTAGTATAGGGGTCGGGACTAACTATGGCTACACCTTC. It yields the protein CASSIGVGTNYGYTF.